This TCR beta chain comes out of a study of cytomegalovirus exposure and HLA in healthy donors. Findings and limits, study-wide: What TCR beta sequences reportedly achieved was accurate prediction of HLA-A and HLA-B alleles in most subjects. Within a later analysis, the majority of CMV-associated TCR beta chains appeared HLA-restricted.

The CDR3 sequence is 14 residues long. V dropped 0 bases and J dropped 4 bases, with 7 bases sitting between them. Germline CDR1 is MNHNY and CDR2 is SVGAGI (reference sequence). On this clone itself: Antigen unknown.

PCR used 60 Vbeta primers and 13 Jbeta primers. This table comes from immunoSEQ multiplex PCR, and its TCRdb copy is limited to in-frame clones, with some not included. The repertoire holds approximately 220,000 clones, with roughly 80% as singletons. The source is a man aged 40-55 years in good health and CMV-seronegative. V is TRBV6-6 and J is TRBJ1-5, with D maybe TRBD1 (5 bases). The sample taken for sequencing was PBMCs. In DNA form, the CDR3 reads TGTGCCAGCAGTTACTCGTCAGGGAATCAGCCCCAGCATTTT. Amino acids: CASSYSSGNQPQHF.